This T cell receptor beta chain emerged from a study of identical twins. Each cDNA held unique molecular identifiers, and template switching gave it a universal primer site. MiXCR, run by TCRdb on the 5' RACE reads, gives a single entry per CDR3 protein. The table shows roughly 720,000 distinct CDR3 sequences, with approximately 18% occurring only once. The CDR3 totals 15 residues. V lost 6 bases and J lost 5; bases outside the gene matches: 10. CDR1 MNHNS and CDR2 SASEGT come from the germline V gene. This clonotype showed up just a few times. These records were also assigned to another study, of T cells expressing NK-cell markers. From that paper: All TCR beta repertoires analysed originated from sorted CD3+CD56+NKG2C+, CD3+CD56+NKG2C- and CD3+CD56-NKG2C+ T cells. Several experiments confined sorting to alpha-beta TCR T cells with an anti-gamma-delta TCR antibody. These clonotypes, the leaders elsewhere, also led the CD3+CD56-NKG2C+ fraction in several donors.

The sequencing sample was made of PBMCs. This chain links TRBV6-1 with TRBJ2-1; 7 bases align to TRBD1. The TCR originated in a woman under 30 in good health. The CDR3 bases are TGTGCCAGCAGGCAGACAGGGATGGGGCACAATGAGCAGTTCTTC. Its translation: CASRQTGMGHNEQFF.